This T cell receptor beta chain was captured by sequencing in a study of blood T cell repertoires in COVID-19. Turning to the study itself: Sites in the United States, Italy and Spain provided acute and convalescent COVID-19 samples. Sources were T cells, B-cell-depleted T cells, or PBMCs; the material itself was cDNA or gDNA.

Clones were read by immunoSEQ multiplex PCR, and TCRdb kept only the in-frame ones, dropping some. The sample has 350,000 or so clones, approximately 90% seen once. Trimming shortened V by 7 bases and J by 3 bases, and 8 bases separated the two germline ends. The CDR3 covers 13 residues. Germline lookup yields CDR1 KGHDR and CDR2 SFDVKD. This TCR came from a woman aged 60 to 75 with COVID-19, enrolled during active disease. Sequenced material: peripheral blood. The chain uses TRBV24-1 and TRBJ1-4; D ambiguous. CDR3 region: CATSRGANEKLFF. As DNA, the CDR3 is TGTGCCACCAGCCGGGGAGCTAATGAAAAACTGTTTTTT.